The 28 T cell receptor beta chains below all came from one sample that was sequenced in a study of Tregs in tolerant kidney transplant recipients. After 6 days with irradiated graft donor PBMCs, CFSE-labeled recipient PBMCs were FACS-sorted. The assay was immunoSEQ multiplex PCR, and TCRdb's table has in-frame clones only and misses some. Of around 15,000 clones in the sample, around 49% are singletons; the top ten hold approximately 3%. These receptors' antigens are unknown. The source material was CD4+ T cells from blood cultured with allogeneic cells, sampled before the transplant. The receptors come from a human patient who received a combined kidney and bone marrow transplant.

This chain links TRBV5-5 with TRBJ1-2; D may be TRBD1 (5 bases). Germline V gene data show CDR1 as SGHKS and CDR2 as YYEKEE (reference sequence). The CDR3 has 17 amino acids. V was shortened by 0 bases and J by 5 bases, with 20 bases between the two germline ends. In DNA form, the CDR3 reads TGTGCCAGCAGCTTGGCCGTGGGGCAGGGTAGTGTTTATGGCTACACCTTC. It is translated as CASSLAVGQGSVYGYTF.

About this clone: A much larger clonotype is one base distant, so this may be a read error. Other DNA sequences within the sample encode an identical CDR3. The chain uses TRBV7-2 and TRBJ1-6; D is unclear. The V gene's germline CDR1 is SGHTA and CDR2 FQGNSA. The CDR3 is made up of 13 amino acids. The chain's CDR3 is CASSFTYNSPLHF. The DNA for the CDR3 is TGTGCCAGCAGCTTTACCTATAATTCCCCCCTCCACTTT.

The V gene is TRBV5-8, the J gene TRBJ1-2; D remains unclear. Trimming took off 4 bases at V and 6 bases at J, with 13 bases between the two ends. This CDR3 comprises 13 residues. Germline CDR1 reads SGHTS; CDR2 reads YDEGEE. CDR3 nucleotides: TGTGCCAGCAGCCGAATAGAAGCGAATGGCTACACCTTC. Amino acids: CASSRIEANGYTF. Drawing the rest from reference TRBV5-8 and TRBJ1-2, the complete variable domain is EAGVTQSPTHLIKTRGQQATLRCSPISGHTSVYWYQQALGLGLQFLLWYDEGEERNRGNFPPRFSGRQFPNYSSELNVNALELEDSALYLCASSRIEANGYTFGSGTRLTVV.

The CDR3 reads CASSLYRDRGPNTIYF. CDR3 DNA: TGCGCCAGCAGCCTTTACCGGGACAGGGGGCCGAACACCATATATTTT. V gene TRBV4-1 combines with J gene TRBJ1-3, with 12 bases fitting TRBD1. The CDR3 consists of 16 residues. Germline assignment: CDR1 MGHRA and CDR2 YSYEKL. V lost 4 bases, J lost 7 bases, and 8 bases stayed unmatched.

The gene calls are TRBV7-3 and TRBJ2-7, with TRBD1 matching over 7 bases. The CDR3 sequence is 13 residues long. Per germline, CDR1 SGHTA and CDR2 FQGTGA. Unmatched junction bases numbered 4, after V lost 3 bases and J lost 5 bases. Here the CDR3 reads CASSFRQGHEQYF. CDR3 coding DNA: TGTGCCAGCAGCTTTCGACAGGGCCACGAGCAGTACTTC.

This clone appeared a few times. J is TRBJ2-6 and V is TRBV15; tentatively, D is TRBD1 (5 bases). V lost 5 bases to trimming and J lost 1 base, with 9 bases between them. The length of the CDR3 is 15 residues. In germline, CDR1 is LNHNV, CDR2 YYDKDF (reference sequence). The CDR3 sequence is CATSSRVSGANVLTF. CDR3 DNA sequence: TGTGCCACCAGCTCCAGGGTGTCTGGGGCCAACGTCCTGACTTTC.

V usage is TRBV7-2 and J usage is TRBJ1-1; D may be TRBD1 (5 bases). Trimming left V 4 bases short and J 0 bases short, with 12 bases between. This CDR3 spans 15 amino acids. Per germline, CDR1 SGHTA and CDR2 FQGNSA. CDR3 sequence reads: CASSSRRGVNTEAFF. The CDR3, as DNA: TGTGCCAGCAGCTCCCGGAGGGGAGTGAACACTGAAGCTTTCTTT. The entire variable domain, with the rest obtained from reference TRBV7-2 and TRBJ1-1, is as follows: GAGVSQSPSNKVTEKGKDVELRCDPISGHTALYWYRQSLGQGLEFLIYFQGNSAPDKSGLPSDRFSAERTGGSVSTLTIQRTQQEDSAVYLCASSSRRGVNTEAFFGQGTRLTVV.

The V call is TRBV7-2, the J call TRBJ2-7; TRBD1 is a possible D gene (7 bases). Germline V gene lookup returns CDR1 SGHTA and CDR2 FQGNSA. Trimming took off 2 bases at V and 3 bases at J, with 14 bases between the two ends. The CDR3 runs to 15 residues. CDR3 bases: TGTGCCAGCAGCTTATGGCGGCAGGGGGGCTACGAGCAGTACTTC. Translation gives CASSLWRQGGYEQYF. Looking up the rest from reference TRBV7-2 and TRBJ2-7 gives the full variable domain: GAGVSQSPSNKVTEKGKDVELRCDPISGHTALYWYRQSLGQGLEFLIYFQGNSAPDKSGLPSDRFSAERTGGSVSTLTIQRTQQEDSAVYLCASSLWRQGGYEQYFGPGTRLTVT.

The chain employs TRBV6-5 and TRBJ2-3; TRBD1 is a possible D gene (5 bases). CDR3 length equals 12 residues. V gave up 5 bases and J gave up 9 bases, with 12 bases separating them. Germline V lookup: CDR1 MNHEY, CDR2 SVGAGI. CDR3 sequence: CASSDRFWTQYF. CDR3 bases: TGTGCCAGCAGTGACAGATTCTGGACGCAGTATTTT.

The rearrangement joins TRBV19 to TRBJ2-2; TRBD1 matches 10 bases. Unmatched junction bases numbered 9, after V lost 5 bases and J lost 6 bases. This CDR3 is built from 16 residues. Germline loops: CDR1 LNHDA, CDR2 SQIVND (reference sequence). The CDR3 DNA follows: TGTGCCAGTAGTCGACAGGGGGCCCGGTCCTCCGGGGAGCTGTTTTTT. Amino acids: CASSRQGARSSGELFF.

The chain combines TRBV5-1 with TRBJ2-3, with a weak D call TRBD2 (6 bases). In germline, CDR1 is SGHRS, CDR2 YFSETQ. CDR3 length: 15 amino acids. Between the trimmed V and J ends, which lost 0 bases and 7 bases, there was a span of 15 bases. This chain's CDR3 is CASSLGSRAGYTQYF. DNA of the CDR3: TGCGCCAGCAGCTTGGGGTCTCGCGCGGGGTATACGCAGTATTTT.

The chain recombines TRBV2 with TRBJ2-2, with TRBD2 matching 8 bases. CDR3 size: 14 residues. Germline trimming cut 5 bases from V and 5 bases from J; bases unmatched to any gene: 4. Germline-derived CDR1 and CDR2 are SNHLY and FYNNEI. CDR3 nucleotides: TGTGCCAGCAGTTTTAGCGGGACAACCGGGGAGCTGTTTTTT. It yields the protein CASSFSGTTGELFF. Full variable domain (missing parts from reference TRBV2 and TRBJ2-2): EPEVTQTPSHQVTQMGQEVILRCVPISNHLYFYWYRQILGQKVEFLVSFYNNEISEKSEIFDDQFSVERPDGSNFTLKIRSTKLEDSAMYFCASSFSGTTGELFFGEGSRLTVL.

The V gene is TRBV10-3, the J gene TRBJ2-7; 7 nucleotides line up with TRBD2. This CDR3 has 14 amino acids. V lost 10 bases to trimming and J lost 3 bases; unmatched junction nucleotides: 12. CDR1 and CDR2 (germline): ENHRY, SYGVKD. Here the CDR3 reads CATLASGKGYEQYF. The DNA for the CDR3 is TGTGCCACCCTCGCGAGCGGGAAGGGCTACGAGCAGTACTTC.

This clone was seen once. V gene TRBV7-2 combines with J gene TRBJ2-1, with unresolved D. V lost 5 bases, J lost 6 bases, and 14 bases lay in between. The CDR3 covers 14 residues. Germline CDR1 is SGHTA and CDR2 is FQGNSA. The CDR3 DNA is TGTGCCAGCAGCCCCCACTTCCCCCTCAATGAGCAGTTCTTC. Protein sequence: CASSPHFPLNEQFF.

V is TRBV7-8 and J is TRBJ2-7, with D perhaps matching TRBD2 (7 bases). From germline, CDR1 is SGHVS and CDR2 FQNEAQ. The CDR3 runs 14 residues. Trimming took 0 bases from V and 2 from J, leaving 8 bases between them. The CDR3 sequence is CASSLAGGPYEQYF. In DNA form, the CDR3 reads TGTGCCAGCAGCTTAGCGGGGGGGCCCTACGAGCAGTACTTC.

CDR3 protein: CASSLPGQGPRGEQFF. The DNA for the CDR3 is TGTGCCAGCAGCTTACCGGGACAGGGGCCCCGCGGTGAGCAGTTCTTC. The genes are TRBV11-1 and TRBJ2-1; 10 bases fit TRBD1. The CDR3 is 16 residues long. The junction had 10 bases not matched to a gene; V was cut back by 2 bases and J by 9 bases. Germline loops: CDR1 SGHAT, CDR2 FQDESV (reference sequence).

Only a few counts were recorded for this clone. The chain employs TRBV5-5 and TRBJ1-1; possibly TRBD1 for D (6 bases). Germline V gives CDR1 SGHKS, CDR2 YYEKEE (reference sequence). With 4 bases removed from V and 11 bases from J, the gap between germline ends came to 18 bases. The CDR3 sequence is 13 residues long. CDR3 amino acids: CASSVGHVLRAFF. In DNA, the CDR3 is TGTGCCAGCAGCGTGGGACACGTGTTACGGGCTTTCTTT. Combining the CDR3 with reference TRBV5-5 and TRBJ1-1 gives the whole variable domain DAGVTQSPTHLIKTRGQQVTLRCSPISGHKSVSWYQQVLGQGPQFIFQYYEKEERGRGNFPDRFSARQFPNYSSELNVNALLLGDSALYLCASSVGHVLRAFFGQGTRLTVV.

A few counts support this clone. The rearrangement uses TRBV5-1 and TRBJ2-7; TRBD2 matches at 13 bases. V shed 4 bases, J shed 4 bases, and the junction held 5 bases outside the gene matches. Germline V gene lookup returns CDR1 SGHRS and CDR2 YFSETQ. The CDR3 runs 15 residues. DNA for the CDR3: TGCGCCAGCAGCCTGGGGACTAGCGGGATGTACGAGCAGTACTTC. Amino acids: CASSLGTSGMYEQYF.

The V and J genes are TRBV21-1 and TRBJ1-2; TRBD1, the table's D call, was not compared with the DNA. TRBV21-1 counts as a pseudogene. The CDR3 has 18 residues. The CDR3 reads CASTYGGQGTPTNYGYTF. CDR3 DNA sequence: TGTGCCAGCACCTACGGAGGACAGGGGACTCCAACTAACTATGGCTACACCTTC.

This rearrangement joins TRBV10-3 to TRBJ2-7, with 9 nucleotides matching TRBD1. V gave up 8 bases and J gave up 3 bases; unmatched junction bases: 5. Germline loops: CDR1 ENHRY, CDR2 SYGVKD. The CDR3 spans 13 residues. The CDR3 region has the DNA TGTGCCATCCTCGGACAGGGGAGCTACGAGCAGTACTTC. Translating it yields CAILGQGSYEQYF.

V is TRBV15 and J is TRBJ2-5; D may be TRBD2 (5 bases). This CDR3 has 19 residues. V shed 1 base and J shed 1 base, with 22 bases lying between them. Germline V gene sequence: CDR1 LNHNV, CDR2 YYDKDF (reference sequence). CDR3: CATSRGGFRRMIPQETQYF. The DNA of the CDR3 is TGTGCCACCAGCAGAGGGGGATTCCGGAGGATGATTCCCCAAGAGACCCAGTACTTC.

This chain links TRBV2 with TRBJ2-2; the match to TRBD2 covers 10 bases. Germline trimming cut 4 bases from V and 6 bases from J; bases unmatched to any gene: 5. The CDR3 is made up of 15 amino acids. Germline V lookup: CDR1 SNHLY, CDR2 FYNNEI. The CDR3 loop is CASSVASGRPGELFF. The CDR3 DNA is TGTGCCAGCAGTGTGGCTAGCGGGAGACCCGGGGAGCTGTTTTTT.

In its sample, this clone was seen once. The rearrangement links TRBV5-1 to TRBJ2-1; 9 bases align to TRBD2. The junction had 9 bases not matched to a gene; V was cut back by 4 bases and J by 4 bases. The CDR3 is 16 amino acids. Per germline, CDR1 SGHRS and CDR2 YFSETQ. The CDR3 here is CASSSTAGGVYNEQFF. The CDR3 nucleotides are TGCGCCAGCAGCAGCACGGCGGGAGGGGTATACAATGAGCAGTTCTTC.

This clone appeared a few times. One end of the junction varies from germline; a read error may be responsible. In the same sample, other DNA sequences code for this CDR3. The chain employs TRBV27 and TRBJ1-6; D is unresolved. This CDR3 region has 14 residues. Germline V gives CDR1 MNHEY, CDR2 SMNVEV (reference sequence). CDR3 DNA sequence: TGTGCCAGCAGTTGGAGAAGCTATAATTCCCCCCTCCACTTT. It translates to CASSWRSYNSPLHF.

The CDR3 here is CASSVRAGGTDTQYF. The CDR3 DNA reads TGTGCCAGCAGCGTAAGGGCCGGGGGCACAGATACGCAGTATTTT. The rearrangement links TRBV9 to TRBJ2-3; a possible D gene is TRBD2 (5 bases). V shed 1 base and J shed 1 base, with 10 bases lying between them. The CDR3 has 15 residues. The V gene's germline CDR1 is SGDLS and CDR2 YYNGEE.

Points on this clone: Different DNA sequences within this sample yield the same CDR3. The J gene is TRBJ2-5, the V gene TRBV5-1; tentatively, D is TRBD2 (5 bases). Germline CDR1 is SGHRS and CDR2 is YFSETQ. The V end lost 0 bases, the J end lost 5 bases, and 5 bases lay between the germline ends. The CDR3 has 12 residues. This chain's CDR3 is CASSLAGETQYF. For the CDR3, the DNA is TGCGCCAGCAGCTTGGCGGGGGAGACCCAGTACTTC.

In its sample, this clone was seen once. CDR3 amino acids: CASSTQGSYGYTF. In DNA form, the CDR3 reads TGCGCCAGCAGCACTCAGGGGTCCTATGGCTACACCTTC. The chain couples TRBV5-1 to TRBJ1-2; possible D gene TRBD1, 6 bases. This CDR3 is built from 13 residues. V lost 4 bases and J lost 4, with 11 bases in between. Per germline, CDR1 SGHRS and CDR2 YFSETQ.

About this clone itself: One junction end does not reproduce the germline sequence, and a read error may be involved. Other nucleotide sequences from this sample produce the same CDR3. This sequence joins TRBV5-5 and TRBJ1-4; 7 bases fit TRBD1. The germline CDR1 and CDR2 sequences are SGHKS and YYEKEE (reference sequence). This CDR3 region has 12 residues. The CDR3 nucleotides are TGCGCCAGCCGACAGGGACAGTCGAAACTGTTTTTT. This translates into CASRQGQSKLFF.